Listed below are T cell receptor beta chains from one sample, sequenced in a study of neoadjuvant anti-PD-1 for oral cavity cancer. Assay: immunoSEQ multiplex PCR; the TCRdb copy retains only in-frame clones and omits some. The table records tens of thousands of clones, 75% to 80% of them present only once. Source: PBMCs, taken after nivolumab (anti-PD-1) treatment. The receptors stem from a person between 40 and 79 years old with oral cavity squamous cell carcinoma. CDR3s include the opening cysteine and the closing phenylalanine or tryptophan. The D gene is left open where the match is weak. Size is stated for part of the rows, as once, few or many counts, or as a class when the clone is expanded.

V: TRBV4-2; J: TRBJ2-7; D: NA; size: NA; CDR3: CASSQDIQGGQYF; DNA: TGTGCCAGCAGCCAAGACATCCAGGGCGGGCAGTACTTC
V: TRBV7-9; J: TRBJ2-5; D: NA; size: NA; CDR3: CASSLGQGEETQYF; DNA: TGTGCCAGCAGCTTGGGGCAGGGTGAGGAGACCCAGTACTTC
V: TRBV19; J: TRBJ1-6; D: NA; size: once; CDR3: CASRGVSNSPLHF; DNA: TGTGCCAGTAGGGGGGTTAGTAATTCACCCCTCCACTTT
V: TRBV7-8; J: TRBJ1-5; D: NA; size: NA; CDR3: CASSLATAPYSNQPQHF; DNA: TGTGCCAGCAGCTTGGCGACAGCGCCTTATAGCAATCAGCCCCAGCATTTT
V: TRBV7-9; J: TRBJ2-1; D: TRBD2; size: NA; CDR3: CASSRVAGTSGRNEQFF; DNA: TGTGCCAGCAGCCGTGTTGCCGGGACTAGCGGGAGGAATGAGCAGTTCTTC
V: TRBV5-6; J: TRBJ2-5; D: TRBD2; size: NA; CDR3: CASSFRLAGRETQYF; DNA: TGTGCCAGCAGCTTTAGGCTAGCGGGAAGAGAGACCCAGTACTTC
V: TRBV7-2; J: TRBJ1-1; D: NA; size: few; CDR3: CASSLTLGAFTEAFF; DNA: TGTGCCAGCAGCTTAACCCTCGGGGCCTTCACTGAAGCTTTCTTT
V: TRBV7-8; J: TRBJ1-2; D: NA; size: NA; CDR3: CASSFRRDPGLGYTF; DNA: TGTGCCAGCAGCTTCCGACGAGACCCCGGGCTTGGCTACACCTTC
V: TRBV11-2; J: TRBJ2-7; D: NA; size: NA; CDR3: CASSFSPESYEQYF; DNA: TGTGCCAGCAGCTTCTCACCGGAGAGTTACGAGCAGTACTTC
V: TRBV4-1; J: TRBJ2-7; D: TRBD1; size: NA; CDR3: CASSQAGTGGGEQYF; DNA: TGCGCCAGCAGCCAAGCGGGGACAGGGGGCGGCGAGCAGTACTTC
V: TRBV6-5; J: TRBJ2-2; D: NA; size: NA; CDR3: CASSYFAGLDTGELFF; DNA: TGTGCCAGCAGTTACTTTGCCGGTCTGGACACCGGGGAGCTGTTTTTT
V: TRBV10-1; J: TRBJ2-3; D: TRBD2; size: NA; CDR3: CASSPSTGGFTDTQYF; DNA: TGCGCCAGCAGTCCCAGTACGGGGGGATTCACAGATACGCAGTATTTT
V: TRBV29-1; J: TRBJ1-5; D: NA; size: NA; CDR3: CSARVGNQPQHF; DNA: TGCAGCGCTAGGGTGGGCAATCAGCCCCAGCATTTT
V: TRBV5-4; J: TRBJ1-4; D: NA; size: NA; CDR3: CASSFGANQMANEKLFF; DNA: TGTGCCAGCAGCTTCGGGGCAAACCAGATGGCTAATGAAAAACTGTTTTTT
V: TRBV25-1; J: TRBJ2-7; D: NA; size: NA; CDR3: CASSGVRVTGLYEQYF; DNA: TGTGCCAGCAGTGGAGTTCGGGTTACAGGGCTCTACGAGCAGTACTTC
V: TRBV6-5; J: TRBJ2-1; D: NA; size: NA; CDR3: CASSYEAGHINEQFF; DNA: TGTGCCAGCAGTTACGAGGCAGGCCACATCAATGAGCAGTTCTTC
V: TRBV18; J: TRBJ1-6; D: NA; size: NA; CDR3: CASSPERQNSPLHF; DNA: TGTGCCAGCTCACCCGAGAGACAGAATTCACCCCTCCACTTT
V: TRBV15; J: TRBJ2-7; D: NA; size: many; CDR3: CATSREAGHLEQYF; DNA: TGTGCCACCAGCAGAGAAGCAGGCCACCTGGAGCAGTACTTC
V: TRBV5-1; J: TRBJ2-2; D: NA; size: NA; CDR3: CASSLDPNTGELFF; DNA: TGCGCCAGCAGCTTGGACCCGAACACCGGGGAGCTGTTTTTT
V: TRBV19; J: TRBJ1-1; D: TRBD1; size: once; CDR3: CASSRGTVNTEAFF; DNA: TGTGCCAGTAGTAGAGGGACAGTCAACACTGAAGCTTTCTTT
V: TRBV15; J: TRBJ1-2; D: NA; size: NA; CDR3: CATSTRRIPEVYGYTF; DNA: TGTGCCACCAGCACCAGACGTATCCCGGAGGTCTATGGCTACACCTTC
V: TRBV11-2; J: TRBJ1-2; D: NA; size: few; CDR3: CASMSSYRRASGYTF; DNA: TGTGCCAGCATGAGTTCATACCGACGAGCGAGTGGCTACACCTTC
V: TRBV6-6; J: TRBJ1-3; D: TRBD1; size: NA; CDR3: CASSYDRGGGNTIYF; DNA: TGTGCCAGCAGTTACGACAGGGGAGGTGGAAACACCATATATTTT
V: TRBV15; J: TRBJ2-3; D: NA; size: NA; CDR3: CATSSTNTQYF; DNA: TGTGCCACCAGCAGCACTAATACGCAGTATTTT
V: TRBV5-6; J: TRBJ1-1; D: NA; size: NA; CDR3: CASSPRGPDTEAFF; DNA: TGTGCCAGCAGCCCAAGGGGACCCGACACTGAAGCTTTCTTT
V: TRBV6-6; J: TRBJ1-5; D: NA; size: NA; CDR3: CASSYPKKPQHF; DNA: TGTGCCAGCAGTTACCCAAAAAAACCCCAGCATTTT
V: TRBV6-5; J: TRBJ2-5; D: TRBD2; size: NA; CDR3: CASTGASGKETQYF; DNA: TGTGCCAGCACGGGGGCTAGCGGGAAAGAGACCCAGTACTTC
V: TRBV2; J: TRBJ1-2; D: NA; size: NA; CDR3: CASSGHYGHTF; DNA: TGTGCCAGCAGTGGACACTATGGCCACACCTTC
V: TRBV7-2; J: TRBJ1-2; D: NA; size: NA; CDR3: CASSLDERGYTF; DNA: TGTGCCAGCAGCTTAGATGAGAGGGGCTACACCTTC
V: TRBV10-2; J: TRBJ2-3; D: TRBD2; size: NA; CDR3: CASSEGLSAGGGDTQYF; DNA: TGCGCCAGCAGTGAGGGCCTCTCCGCGGGGGGAGGAGATACGCAGTATTTT
V: TRBV30; J: TRBJ1-1; D: NA; size: NA; CDR3: CAWSVRTRGEAFF; DNA: TGTGCCTGGAGTGTGAGGACCAGGGGTGAAGCTTTCTTT
V: TRBV5-1; J: TRBJ2-2; D: NA; size: NA; CDR3: CASSVSMNTGELFF; DNA: TGCGCCAGCAGCGTGTCTATGAACACCGGGGAGCTGTTTTTT
V: TRBV15; J: TRBJ2-1; D: NA; size: once; CDR3: CATSREYGRNEQFF; DNA: TGTGCCACCAGCAGAGAATACGGGCGGAATGAGCAGTTCTTC
V: TRBV5-1; J: TRBJ1-5; D: NA; size: NA; CDR3: CASSLNGGDNQPQHF; DNA: TGCGCCAGCAGCTTGAATGGGGGGGATAATCAGCCCCAGCATTTT
V: TRBV30; J: TRBJ2-1; D: TRBD2; size: once; CDR3: CAYFGRGSGRTNEQFF; DNA: TGTGCTTATTTTGGGAGGGGTAGCGGGAGAACGAATGAGCAGTTCTTC
V: TRBV7-2; J: TRBJ2-7; D: NA; size: NA; CDR3: CASSLGPSGTEQYF; DNA: TGTGCCAGCAGCTTGGGGCCCTCAGGTACCGAGCAGTACTTC
V: TRBV13; J: TRBJ1-1; D: NA; size: NA; CDR3: CASSPRTDRPTEAFF; DNA: TGTGCCAGCAGCCCACGGACAGATCGGCCAACTGAAGCTTTCTTT
V: TRBV5-4; J: TRBJ2-2; D: NA; size: once; CDR3: CASSPPGPANTGELFF; DNA: TGTGCCAGCAGCCCCCCGGGACCCGCGAACACCGGGGAGCTGTTTTTT
V: TRBV27; J: TRBJ1-2; D: NA; size: NA; CDR3: CASSLRGYGYTF; DNA: TGTGCCAGCAGTTTACGGGGCTATGGCTACACCTTC
V: TRBV5-1; J: TRBJ1-6; D: NA; size: NA; CDR3: CASSLDGNSPLHF; DNA: TGCGCCAGCAGCTTGGACGGGAATTCACCCCTCCACTTT
V: TRBV12-5; J: TRBJ1-5; D: NA; size: once; CDR3: CASALDLGYNQPQHF; DNA: TGTGCTAGTGCCCTTGACCTGGGCTACAATCAGCCCCAGCATTTT
V: TRBV2; J: TRBJ1-5; D: NA; size: NA; CDR3: CASSDVYAGEDQPQHF; DNA: TGTGCCAGCAGTGACGTGTATGCAGGGGAGGATCAGCCCCAGCATTTT
V: TRBV6-5; J: TRBJ1-4; D: NA; size: NA; CDR3: CASRPRVFF; DNA: TGTGCCAGCAGGCCCAGGGTGTTTTTT
V: TRBV27; J: TRBJ2-7; D: NA; size: once; CDR3: CASSTRTASYEQYF; DNA: TGTGCCAGCAGTACCCGGACAGCTTCCTACGAGCAGTACTTC
V: TRBV6-1; J: TRBJ2-1; D: NA; size: NA; CDR3: CASSLSWLNNEQFF; DNA: TGTGCCAGCAGCCTTTCGTGGCTGAACAATGAGCAGTTCTTC
V: TRBV6-1; J: TRBJ2-2; D: NA; size: NA; CDR3: CASRAPRDSGELFF; DNA: TGTGCCAGCCGGGCACCGCGGGATTCCGGGGAGCTGTTTTTT
V: TRBV4-1; J: TRBJ1-4; D: NA; size: NA; CDR3: CASSQTSGRGNEKLFF; DNA: TGCGCCAGCAGCCAAACCAGCGGAAGGGGGAATGAAAAACTGTTTTTT
V: TRBV19; J: TRBJ1-5; D: TRBD1; size: NA; CDR3: CASSSPGQGISNQPQHF; DNA: TGTGCCAGTAGTTCCCCGGGACAGGGCATTAGCAATCAGCCCCAGCATTTT